These T cell receptor beta chains were read from a single sample in a study of cytomegalovirus exposure and HLA in healthy donors. The data were produced by immunoSEQ multiplex PCR, yet TCRdb's version contains in-frame clones alone and is incomplete. The sample has under 200,000 clones, 65% to 90% seen once. The material sequenced was PBMCs. Every receptor here comes from a man in his forties or fifties in good health and CMV-seropositive. CDR3s include the opening cysteine and the closing phenylalanine or tryptophan. D genes are given only for firm matches. Size tells how often a clone was seen (once, few, many) or the class of an expanded clone, and some rows leave it out.

clone size	D gene	V gene	J gene	CDR3 DNA	CDR3 protein
-	-	TRBV5-1	TRBJ1-1	TGCGCCAGCAGCTTGGCCGGTGGACAGACGAACACTGAAGCTTTCTTT	CASSLAGGQTNTEAFF
-	-	TRBV5-6	TRBJ1-1	TGTGCCAGCAGCCCGAACAAGATTGAAGCTTTCTTT	CASSPNKIEAFF
-	-	TRBV29-1	TRBJ1-2	TGCAGCGTTGGGACATCATGGGGCTACACCTTC	CSVGTSWGYTF
-	-	TRBV13	TRBJ2-5	TGTGCCAGCAGCTTAGCCGGACTTCAAGAGACCCAGTACTTC	CASSLAGLQETQYF
few	TRBD1	TRBV6-6	TRBJ1-2	TGTGCCAGCAGCCCAAGGGGGACAGGTATTACCTATGGCTACACCTTC	CASSPRGTGITYGYTF
-	-	TRBV5-8	TRBJ2-3	TGTGCCAGCAGCTTGGGGAGGAGGCCGACTAGCACAGATACGCAGTATTTT	CASSLGRRPTSTDTQYF
-	TRBD2	TRBV7-8	TRBJ2-1	TGTGCCAGCAGCCCGTTCAGCGGGGGGGCCGGTGGTGAGCAGTTCTTC	CASSPFSGGAGGEQFF
few	-	TRBV7-9	TRBJ1-5	TGTGCCAGCAGCTTATCCAGGGATCAGCCCCAGCATTTT	CASSLSRDQPQHF
-	TRBD1	TRBV10-3	TRBJ2-4	TGTGCCATCAGTGAAGAACAGGGGACCGCCAAAAACATTCAGTACTTC	CAISEEQGTAKNIQYF
-	TRBD1	TRBV5-5	TRBJ1-1	TGTGCCAGCAGATGGGGGACAGGGACGAACACTGAAGCTTTCTTT	CASRWGTGTNTEAFF
-	-	TRBV9	TRBJ1-2	TGTGCCAGCAGCGGTGCGGTGGAAGGCTACACCTTC	CASSGAVEGYTF
-	-	TRBV9	TRBJ1-4	TGTGCCAGCAGTGCCCCCGCGGTGCAGGAAAAACTGTTTTTT	CASSAPAVQEKLFF
-	TRBD1	TRBV4-3	TRBJ1-2	TGCGCCAGCAGCCAAGCTTTAACAGGGGATAACTATGGCTACACCTTC	CASSQALTGDNYGYTF
-	-	TRBV2	TRBJ1-2	TGTGCCAGCAACTTTGAACCGGGATCTGGTGCTTATGGCTACACCTTC	CASNFEPGSGAYGYTF